The sequence of this TCR beta chain was determined in a study of blood T cell repertoires in COVID-19 (dated by TCRdb to 2020 to 2022). With regard to the full study: Samples covering the acute and convalescent phases of COVID-19 were provided by collaborators in the United States, Italy and Spain. Sample metadata almost always included a de-identified subject ID, COVID-19 status, age in years and sex. The prospective study material was composed of cDNA or gDNA derived from T cells, B-cell-depleted T cells, or PBMCs. Deeply sampled blood TCRbeta repertoires from subjects exposed to, actively infected with, or recovered from COVID-19 were included in the dataset. Samples came from the ongoing ImmuneRACE study (first 160 participants) plus 1,254 subjects from 6 global collaborators. The repertoires were released in a freely available public database meant as a resource for research on the immune response to SARS-CoV-2. HLA class I and class II types, where available, came from metadata supplied by the sample provider rather than from assay-based typing.

The immunoSEQ Assay, a bias-controlled multiplex PCR, was used to amplify TCRbeta CDR3 regions from genomic DNA. As for the authors' bioinformatics: Nucleated cell counts per sample were estimated from amplification of reference gene primers within the assay. To quantify the absolute abundance of each unique TCRbeta CDR3 rearrangement, sequence reads were collapsed and filtered. Productive Simpson clonality was computed per sample as the square root of Simpson's diversity index over productive rearrangements. TCRdb provides this immuneACCESS table in a form limited to in-frame rearrangements. Some clones are lacking; in checked studies, under half of them reflect an unresolved V gene, and why the rest are absent is not known. D and trimming were read from the DNA, whereas the V and J calls and clone size are those reported in that table. Present in this sample are about 280,000 clones, 85% to 90% of which were seen just once. Roughly 4.3% of the sample is taken by the ten largest.

V and J lose 6 bases and 0 bases, and a span of 6 bases separates them. CDR1 and CDR2 are drawn from the germline V gene: MDHEN, SYDVKM. The CDR3 runs 12 residues from the cysteine to the phenylalanine. Just CDR3 DNA is preserved here, 36 bases in frame from base 1. Participants in the prospective study were aged about 18 to 95 years, lived in 20 to 30 United States geographic areas, and enrolled through a virtual design. Cohort assignment in the prospective study relied on participant-reported clinical history from a screening survey and a study questionnaire. In the prospective study, mobile phlebotomists collected whole blood, serum and a nasopharyngeal or oropharyngeal swab from each participant. Prospective study participants could optionally give additional blood draws and questionnaires over a roughly 2-month period. Blood samples from the prospective study were shipped frozen or at room temperature prior to DNA extraction.

There are a few counts of this clone. It has no known antigen specificity. The record has no base qualities; no much larger clone is one base away. This specimen includes other DNA sequences encoding the same CDR3. Study-wide conclusions, independent of this receptor: The amount of clinical and demographic metadata varied by source and participant and was provided uncurated.

The specimen sequenced was PBMCs or T cells enriched from blood (not recorded which). The clonotype was recovered from a woman in her twenties or thirties with acute COVID-19. The rearranged segments are TRBV28 and TRBJ2-7; the D gene remains uncertain. The nucleotides are TGTGCCAGCAGCCTTAGCTCCTACGAGCAGTACTTC. Its amino acids are CASSLSSYEQYF.